This TCR beta chain derives from a study of T-cell memory formation after mild COVID-19. TCRdb called the 5' RACE reads again in MiXCR, with one record for every CDR3 protein. The data show some 350,000 distinct CDR3 sequences, with around a sixth seen just once and 20% to 25% held by the top ten. This clonotype was seen a few times. The CDR3 has 13 amino acids. J gave up 5 bases and V 0 bases, and 0 bases lay outside the gene matches. Germline CDR1 MNHNY, CDR2 SVGAGI (reference sequence). This receptor was obtained from a man between 18 and 35 years old who had mild COVID-19 (a few samples of this study predate the infection). Cell type and time point are not known. The sample was PBMCs or a T cell subset sorted from them (not recorded which). The J gene is TRBJ2-5, the V gene TRBV6-6, with 7 positions matching TRBD1. This CDR3 is CASSYSDRETQYF. The CDR3 bases are TGTGCCAGCAGTTACTCGGACAGGGAGACCCAGTACTTC.